The rows below give T cell receptor beta chains drawn from one sample of a study of blood T cell repertoires in COVID-19. The repertoire was sequenced with immunoSEQ multiplex PCR; TCRdb's copy has only in-frame clones and lacks some. The sample shows 70,000 or so clones, around 86% of them seen only once. Sequencing was performed on peripheral blood. The source of these receptors is a woman aged 18-29 years with acute or convalescent COVID-19. CDR3s include the opening cysteine and the closing phenylalanine or tryptophan. D genes are given only for firm matches. Size values are once, few and many counts, or a class for expanded clones, and some rows have none.

D	V	size	J	CDR3	DNA
TRBD1	TRBV28	-	TRBJ1-6	CASSLWRTGGLDSPLHF	TGTGCCAGCAGTTTATGGAGGACAGGGGGCTTGGATTCACCCCTCCACTTT
-	TRBV2	-	TRBJ2-3	CASSPEASTDTQYF	TGTGCCAGCAGTCCCGAGGCTAGTACAGATACGCAGTATTTT
-	TRBV10-3	-	TRBJ2-6	CAIREGGSGANVLTF	TGTGCCATCAGAGAAGGGGGCTCTGGGGCCAACGTCCTGACTTTC
-	TRBV24-1	-	TRBJ2-1	CATSDPGTRNEQFF	TGTGCCACCAGTGACCCCGGGACTCGGAACGAGCAGTTCTTC
-	TRBV27	-	TRBJ2-7	CASSLGGGRGLGSYEQYF	TGTGCCAGCAGCCTCGGCGGGGGCAGAGGTCTAGGGTCCTACGAGCAGTACTTC
-	TRBV27	-	TRBJ2-2	CASSLTGMNTGELFF	TGTGCCAGCAGTTTAACCGGGATGAACACCGGGGAGCTGTTTTTT
TRBD2	TRBV7-2	-	TRBJ2-4	CASSSQSLAGRRAKNIQYF	TGTGCCAGCAGCTCCCAATCGTTAGCGGGGAGGCGGGCCAAAAACATTCAGTACTTC
TRBD2	TRBV6-1	-	TRBJ2-7	CASSELAGVAYEQYF	TGTGCCAGCAGTGAACTAGCGGGAGTGGCCTACGAGCAGTACTTC
TRBD2	TRBV4-3	-	TRBJ2-1	CASSQAGTSGRGNEQFF	TGCGCCAGCAGCCAGGCTGGGACTAGCGGGAGGGGTAATGAGCAGTTCTTC
-	TRBV28	-	TRBJ1-1	CASSSEVNTEAFF	TGTGCCAGCAGTTCTGAGGTTAATACTGAAGCTTTCTTT
-	TRBV20-1	-	TRBJ1-5	CSASHGDNQPQHF	TGCAGTGCTAGTCACGGAGACAATCAGCCCCAGCATTTT
-	TRBV25-1	-	TRBJ2-7	CASSAGQGTYEQYF	TGTGCCAGCAGTGCTGGCCAGGGGACCTACGAGCAGTACTTC
-	TRBV10-2	-	TRBJ1-4	CASSAHTAGVDEKLFF	TGCGCCAGCAGTGCCCACACAGCAGGGGTCGATGAAAAACTGTTTTTT
-	TRBV30	-	TRBJ1-6	CACNGLGDSPLHF	TGTGCCTGTAATGGATTGGGAGATTCACCCCTCCACTTT
TRBD2	TRBV9	-	TRBJ2-3	CASSTTSGGANTQYF	TGTGCCAGCAGCACCACTAGCGGGGGGGCGAATACGCAGTATTTT
-	TRBV5-1	-	TRBJ2-7	CASSWNRGGYEQYF	TGCGCCAGCAGCTGGAACAGGGGGGGTTACGAGCAGTACTTC
-	TRBV7-9	-	TRBJ2-5	CASSRDLQETQYF	TGTGCCAGCAGCCGGGACTTGCAAGAGACCCAGTACTTC
-	TRBV7-2	-	TRBJ2-3	CASSLGGGNTDTQYF	TGTGCCAGCAGCCTCGGAGGGGGCAACACAGATACGCAGTATTTT
-	TRBV11-2	-	TRBJ1-1	CASSSVWERGGEEAFF	-
TRBD1	TRBV28	-	TRBJ1-2	CASSSVTGYGYTF	TGTGCCAGCAGTTCCGTGACAGGGTATGGCTACACCTTC
TRBD2	TRBV30	-	TRBJ2-2	CAWSIWEGGELFF	TGTGCCTGGAGTATCTGGGAGGGCGGGGAGCTGTTTTTT
TRBD2	TRBV15	once	TRBJ2-3	CATSRDKVAGGTDTQYF	TGTGCCACCAGCAGAGATAAGGTAGCGGGGGGCACAGATACGCAGTATTTT
-	TRBV25-1	once	TRBJ1-3	CASGELSSGNTIYF	TGTGCCAGCGGAGAGTTAAGCTCTGGAAACACCATATATTTT
-	TRBV10-3	-	TRBJ1-6	CALRTALNSPLHF	TGTGCCTTAAGGACAGCTCTCAATTCACCCCTCCACTTT
-	TRBV7-9	-	TRBJ2-3	CASSLGPLTGLRQVTQYF	TGTGCCAGCAGCTTAGGCCCCTTGACAGGCCTACGGCAGGTTACGCAGTATTTT
TRBD1	TRBV5-1	once	TRBJ1-1	CASSLDGQGNTEAFF	TGCGCCAGCAGCTTGGATGGACAGGGCAACACTGAAGCTTTCTTT
TRBD1	TRBV2	-	TRBJ1-2	CASSGRKKGQDYGYTF	TGTGCCAGCAGTGGGAGGAAAAAAGGACAGGACTATGGCTACACCTTC
-	TRBV2	-	TRBJ2-1	CASSEGGGGWQFF	TGTGCCAGCAGTGAAGGTGGGGGGGGCTGGCAGTTCTTC
TRBD1	TRBV2	-	TRBJ2-7	CASTSGTGIYEQYF	TGTGCCAGCACCTCCGGGACAGGGATCTACGAGCAGTACTTC
-	TRBV28	-	TRBJ1-6	CASSIRTVRSPLHF	TGTGCCAGCAGTATTAGGACAGTTCGTTCACCCCTCCACTTT
TRBD1	TRBV4-3	-	TRBJ1-1	CASSHLTGGTEAFF	TGCGCCAGCAGCCACTTAACAGGGGGCACTGAAGCTTTCTTT
-	TRBV19	-	TRBJ1-5	CASHTRGQGNEPQHF	TGTGCCAGTCACACCCGAGGGCAGGGGAATGAGCCCCAGCATTTT
TRBD2	TRBV10-2	-	TRBJ2-1	CASTPLAGGVGEQFF	TGCGCCAGCACTCCGCTAGCGGGAGGAGTAGGTGAGCAGTTCTTC
-	TRBV30	-	TRBJ2-1	CAWSSGLSSYNEQFF	TGTGCCTGGAGTTCCGGGTTGAGCTCCTACAATGAGCAGTTCTTC
TRBD2	TRBV5-1	-	TRBJ2-1	CASSSSTSGASFVGEQFF	TGCGCCAGCAGTTCCTCAACTAGCGGGGCTTCCTTTGTGGGTGAGCAGTTCTTC
TRBD1	TRBV28	-	TRBJ1-3	CASSTGAGNTIYF	TGTGCCAGCAGTACAGGGGCTGGAAACACCATATATTTT
TRBD2	TRBV10-1	-	TRBJ2-1	CASSAETGTSSYNEQFF	TGCGCCAGCAGTGCGGAGACTGGGACTAGCAGTTACAATGAGCAGTTCTTC
TRBD2	TRBV19	-	TRBJ2-1	CASSMEARGFGEQFF	TGTGCCAGTAGTATGGAGGCGCGGGGGTTTGGTGAGCAGTTCTTC
TRBD1	TRBV5-1	-	TRBJ2-1	CASSLAGTGIDEQFF	TGCGCCAGCAGCTTGGCCGGGACAGGGATCGATGAGCAGTTCTTC
-	TRBV28	-	TRBJ1-1	CASSFPDLGASSHTEAFF	TGTGCCAGCAGTTTTCCGGATCTGGGCGCATCGAGTCACACTGAAGCTTTCTTT
-	TRBV5-1	few	TRBJ1-1	CASSLAGRSEAFF	TGCGCCAGCAGCTTGGCCGGGAGATCTGAAGCTTTCTTT
-	TRBV12-3/TRBV12-4	-	TRBJ2-7	CASSSGNPNEQYF	TGTGCCAGCAGTTCGGGTAATCCCAACGAGCAGTACTTC
TRBD2	TRBV4-3	-	TRBJ2-3	CASSQVAGGPDTQYF	TGCGCCAGCAGCCAGGTAGCGGGAGGGCCAGATACGCAGTATTTT
-	TRBV2	few	TRBJ2-2	CASGLQGHTGELFF	TGTGCCAGCGGTTTACAGGGTCACACCGGGGAGCTGTTTTTT
-	TRBV5-1	-	TRBJ2-6	CASSFTGAGANVLTF	TGCGCCAGCAGCTTCACGGGGGCTGGGGCCAACGTCCTGACTTTC
TRBD1	TRBV14	few	TRBJ2-7	CASSQGGTASYEQYF	TGTGCCAGCAGCCAAGGAGGGACAGCGTCCTACGAGCAGTACTTC
TRBD2	TRBV6-2/TRBV6-3	-	TRBJ2-1	CASSYTSPGLGIIDEQFF	TGTGCCAGCAGTTACACCTCCCCGGGACTAGGTATCATCGATGAGCAGTTCTTC
-	TRBV6-5	-	TRBJ1-2	CASTTRQGNYGYTF	TGTGCCAGCACCACCCGGCAGGGGAACTATGGCTACACCTTC
-	TRBV7-9	once	TRBJ1-2	CASSLGTGNGYTF	TGTGCCAGCAGCTTAGGAACAGGGAACGGCTACACCTTC
-	TRBV10-3	-	TRBJ2-1	CAIRLAETYNEQFF	TGTGCCATCAGGCTAGCTGAAACTTACAATGAGCAGTTCTTC
TRBD1	TRBV5-6	-	TRBJ1-2	CASSLVFDRVWYGYTF	TGTGCCAGCAGCTTGGTGTTCGACAGGGTGTGGTATGGCTACACCTTC
TRBD1	TRBV5-6	-	TRBJ1-6	CASSLGQGNSPLHF	TGTGCCAGCAGCTTGGGACAGGGCAATTCACCCCTCCACTTT
TRBD2	TRBV7-9	-	TRBJ2-3	CASRVSGRERTDTQYF	TGTGCCAGCCGAGTCAGTGGGCGGGAGCGGACAGATACGCAGTATTTT
TRBD1	TRBV2	-	TRBJ1-4	CASETGRTGTAPNEEKLFF	TGTGCCAGCGAAACCGGGAGAACCGGGACAGCCCCCAATGAGGAAAAACTGTTTTTT